This T cell receptor beta chain is from a study of blood T cell repertoires in COVID-19. Study overall: Spain, Italy and the United States supplied samples that represented acute and convalescent COVID-19.

This clone was recorded only once. The CDR3 is made up of 14 amino acids. CDR1 and CDR2 from the germline V gene are SNHLY and FYNNEI. The germline V and J ends were trimmed by 4 bases and 1 base, with 10 bases remaining between them. Per the study methods: Scientists estimated how many nucleated cells there were by amplifying reference gene primers. Sequencing was performed with immunoSEQ multiplex PCR; in TCRdb, only in-frame clones are kept and a portion is missing. V and J calls plus clone size are reproduced from that table; the DNA served to infer D and trimming. Of about 120,000 clones detected, less than 90% appear once; the ten largest clones hold about 11%.

The TCR comes from a man older than 75 with acute or convalescent COVID-19. The chain combines TRBV2 with TRBJ1-2; TRBD1 might be the D (6 bases). Sample: peripheral blood. The CDR3 protein is CASSVNRDNYGYTF. CDR3 nucleotides: TGTGCCAGCAGTGTTAACAGGGATAACTATGGCTACACCTTC.